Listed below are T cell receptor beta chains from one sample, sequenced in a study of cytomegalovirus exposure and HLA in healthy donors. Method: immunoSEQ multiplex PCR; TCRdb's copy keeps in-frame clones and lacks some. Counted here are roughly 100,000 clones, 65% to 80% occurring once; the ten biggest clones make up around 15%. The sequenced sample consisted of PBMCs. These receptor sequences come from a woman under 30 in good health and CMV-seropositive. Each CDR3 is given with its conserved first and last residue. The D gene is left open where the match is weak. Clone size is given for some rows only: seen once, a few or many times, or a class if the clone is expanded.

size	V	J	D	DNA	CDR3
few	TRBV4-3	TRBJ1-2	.	TGCGCCAGCAGCCAAGAGGGTCGGGGCTATGGCTACACCTTC	CASSQEGRGYGYTF
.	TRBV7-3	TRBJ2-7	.	TGTGCCAGCAGCCCTACGGGACTCCGCGAGCAGTACTTC	CASSPTGLREQYF
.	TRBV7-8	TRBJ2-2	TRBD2	TGTGCCAGCAGCTCCGGGACTAGCCACACCGGGGAGCTGTTTTTT	CASSSGTSHTGELFF
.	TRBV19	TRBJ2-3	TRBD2	TGTGCCAGTACCGCAGCGGGGGGCCGCACAGATACGCAGTATTTT	CASTAAGGRTDTQYF
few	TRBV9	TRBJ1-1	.	TGTGCCAGCAGCCTTACCGAGTATCTAAGCACTGAAGCTTTCTTT	CASSLTEYLSTEAFF
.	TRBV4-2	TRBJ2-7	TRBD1	TGTGCCAGCAGCCAAGAGGACAGGGGGCAGAACGAGCAGTACTTC	CASSQEDRGQNEQYF
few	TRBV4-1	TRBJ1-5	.	TGCGCCAGCAGCCGCGAGGAGGGGAATCAGCCCCAGCATTTT	CASSREEGNQPQHF
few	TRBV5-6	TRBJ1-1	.	TGTGCCAGCAGCTTGAGCGGGACCACTGAAGCTTTCTTT	CASSLSGTTEAFF
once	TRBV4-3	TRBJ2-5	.	TGCGCCAGCAGCCAAGCGAGGGGGGGCCAAGAGACCCAGTACTTC	CASSQARGGQETQYF
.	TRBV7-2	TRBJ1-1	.	TGTGCCAGCAGCTTAGTTAGGGCAGGGGCGGGAGCTTTCTTT	CASSLVRAGAGAFF